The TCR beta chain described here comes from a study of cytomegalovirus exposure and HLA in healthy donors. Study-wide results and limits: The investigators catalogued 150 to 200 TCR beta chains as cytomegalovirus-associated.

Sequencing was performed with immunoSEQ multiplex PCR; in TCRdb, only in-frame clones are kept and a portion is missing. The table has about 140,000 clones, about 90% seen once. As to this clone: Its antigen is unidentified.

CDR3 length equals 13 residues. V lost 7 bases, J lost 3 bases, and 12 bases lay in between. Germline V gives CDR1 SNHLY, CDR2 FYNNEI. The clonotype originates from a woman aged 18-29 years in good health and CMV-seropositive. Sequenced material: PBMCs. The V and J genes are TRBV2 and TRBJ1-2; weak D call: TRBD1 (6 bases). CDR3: CASNPGDYYGYTF. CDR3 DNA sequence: TGTGCCAGCAACCCAGGGGATTACTATGGCTACACCTTC.